The source of this T cell receptor (beta chain) is a study of T cell responses to AZD1222 COVID-19 vaccine (dated by TCRdb to about 2021). In terms of the full investigation: AZD1222 recipients given second doses at about 4 weeks or at about 12 weeks were pooled, since spike-specific TCR depth and breadth were not found to differ between the two schedules. A total of under 250 trial participants underwent TCR sequencing, of whom roughly 210 had received two doses of AZD1222 and some 26 had received two doses of the MenACWY control vaccine. Trial participants were enrolled into age subgroups of 18-55, 56-69 and 70-plus years, which contained about 150, 28 and 57 TCR-sequenced participants, respectively.

Findings and caveats that apply to the study as a whole: Most participants were white British and females outnumbered males, and the authors suggested that clonal diversity may have been underestimated. No day 14 peak-response samples were available, so repertoires were characterized only after the peak T cell response. Reportedly, close to half of the unique spike-specific TCRs recognized epitopes lying outside the regions that are mutated in the B.1.351 and B.1.1.7 variants. In the small 56-69-year group, the increase in depth fell short of significance, most likely because of low power. Conclusions about previously exposed vaccinees are limited because only five to seven AZD1222 recipients were SARS-CoV-2 seropositive at baseline. Vaccine-associated CD4 TCRs spanned the whole spike protein, with dominant responses in regions 160-218 and 743-854. After two AZD1222 doses, both the breadth and the depth of spike-specific TCRs were significantly higher than at day 0 and than in MenACWY recipients.

The CDR3 regions of human TCRbeta chains were analyzed by immunosequencing. As for the original processing: TCRs in the repertoires were compared against a reference library of SARS-CoV-2-specific TCRs that had been generated with the MIRA antigen-specificity platform. Breadth was defined as the fraction of unique TCRs that were SARS-CoV-2-associated, and depth was defined as the fraction of total T cells that were SARS-CoV-2-associated. Using the MIRA data, each spike-specific TCR was assigned both to the spike region to which the TCR was reactive and to a CD4 or CD8 class. Log10-transformed breadth and depth values were compared by one-way ANOVA with Sidak's multiple comparisons tests. Entries here come from immuneACCESS through TCRdb and include only in-frame sequences with V and J called. Some clones fail to appear in such tables; in the studies checked, an unresolved V gene covers under half of the shortfall, and the cause of the remainder is unknown. The V and J calls and clone size are taken from that table; D and trimming were inferred from the DNA. This sample lists 95,000 to 150,000 clones; approximately 88% were detected once. About 4.3% of the sample lies in the top ten.

As for this clone: The specificity of this receptor is unknown. There are no base qualities to consult, and no much larger clone falls within one base.

The time point label on this specimen signifies: baseline before first vaccination. Samples from vaccinated people were obtained from the UK trials COV001 and COV002, which included a single-blind randomized controlled phase 2/3 trial of AZD1222 (ChAdOx1 nCoV-19) in healthy adults. For TCRbeta chain sequencing, PBMC samples from trial participants were taken at day 0 and at day 28 after the second dose. Including the terminal cysteine and phenylalanine, the CDR3 comprises 13 residues. The kept DNA is CDR3 alone, 39 bases in frame from the first base. The germline V gene sets CDR1 to MNHNS and CDR2 to SASEGT. The V end loses 3 bases and the J end loses 2 bases, and a stretch of 6 bases separates them.

Specimen: peripheral blood, collected on day 0 of AZD1222 vaccination. This chain joins TRBV6-1 to TRBJ2-3; no D segment can be confidently identified. The sequence was obtained from an adult in good health. For the CDR3, the sequence is CASSDTVTDTQYF. The base sequence is TGTGCCAGCAGTGACACAGTCACAGATACGCAGTATTTT.